The clone carrying this T cell receptor (beta chain) turned up a few times. As yet, its antigen is unknown. The data originate from a study of T cells in Graves' hyperthyroidism and ophthalmopathy. About the research overall: Peripheral blood was secured at the point of initial diagnosis, before any treatment.

The CDR3 is 16 amino acids. The germline CDR1 and CDR2 sequences are MDHEN and SYDVKM. V was trimmed by 6 bases and J by 0 bases, leaving 12 bases between them. Exclusion of a patient resulted from uncontrolled infection, other autoimmune disease, pregnancy or lactation. Amplified TCR beta CDR3 regions came from RNA transcripts. Researchers ran a first-round RT-PCR on the TCR CDR3 using the HTBI primer set. MiXCR, run by TCRdb on the multiplex PCR reads, gives a single entry per CDR3 protein. This repertoire shows hundreds of thousands of distinct CDR3 sequences, 15% to 19% found once; its top ten account for roughly an eighth. Study observations and caveats: Onset of ophthalmopathy came a median 6.5 months after the model predicted it. Researchers report that a 13 V-J model separated ophthalmopathy from stable hyperthyroidism.

V is TRBV28 and J is TRBJ2-6, with TRBD1 as a possible D gene (5 bases). This TCR was recovered from a young woman with Graves' hyperthyroidism. Sequenced input: blood. The CDR3 coding sequence is TGTGCCAGCAGCCTGGGGCAGCTCTCTGGGGCCAACGTCCTGACTTTC. Translated, it gives CASSLGQLSGANVLTF.